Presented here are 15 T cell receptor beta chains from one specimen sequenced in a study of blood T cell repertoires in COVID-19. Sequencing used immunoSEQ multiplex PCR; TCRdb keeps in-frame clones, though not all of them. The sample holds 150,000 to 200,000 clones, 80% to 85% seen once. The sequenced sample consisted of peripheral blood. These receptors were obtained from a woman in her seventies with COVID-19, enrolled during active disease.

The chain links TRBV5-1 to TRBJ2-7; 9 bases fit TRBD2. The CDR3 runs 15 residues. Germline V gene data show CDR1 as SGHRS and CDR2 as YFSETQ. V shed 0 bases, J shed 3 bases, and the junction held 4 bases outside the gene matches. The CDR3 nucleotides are TGCGCCAGCAGCTTGGAAGGTAGCGGGAGCTACGAGCAGTACTTC. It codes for CASSLEGSGSYEQYF.

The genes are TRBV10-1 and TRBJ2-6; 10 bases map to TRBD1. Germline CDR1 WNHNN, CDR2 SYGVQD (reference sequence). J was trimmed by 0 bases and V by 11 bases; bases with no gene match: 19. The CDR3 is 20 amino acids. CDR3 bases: TGCGCCGGGTTTTCCGGGTCCCGACAGGGGGCACCCTCTGGGGCCAACGTCCTGACTTTC. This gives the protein CAGFSGSRQGAPSGANVLTF.

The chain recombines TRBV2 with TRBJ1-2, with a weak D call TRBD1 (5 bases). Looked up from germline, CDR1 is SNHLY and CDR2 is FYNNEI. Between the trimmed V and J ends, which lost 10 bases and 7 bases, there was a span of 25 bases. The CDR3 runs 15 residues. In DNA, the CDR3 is TGTGCCACCATGTTGGGCCAAGGGGAAAATGGTGGCTACACCTTC. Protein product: CATMLGQGENGGYTF.

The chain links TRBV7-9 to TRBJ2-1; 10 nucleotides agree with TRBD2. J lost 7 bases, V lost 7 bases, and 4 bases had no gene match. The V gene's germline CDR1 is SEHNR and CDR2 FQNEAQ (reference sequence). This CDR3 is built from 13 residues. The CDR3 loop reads CASNPSGGNEQFF. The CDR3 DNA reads TGTGCCAGCAACCCTAGCGGGGGTAATGAGCAGTTCTTC.

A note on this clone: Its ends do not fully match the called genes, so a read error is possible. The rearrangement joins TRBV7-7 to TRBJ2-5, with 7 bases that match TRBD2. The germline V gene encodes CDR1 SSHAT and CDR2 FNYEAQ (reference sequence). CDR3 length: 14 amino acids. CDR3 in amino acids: CASSSNSGQETQYF. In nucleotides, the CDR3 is TGTGCTAGCAGCTCAAATAGCGGGCAAGAGACCCAGTACTTC.

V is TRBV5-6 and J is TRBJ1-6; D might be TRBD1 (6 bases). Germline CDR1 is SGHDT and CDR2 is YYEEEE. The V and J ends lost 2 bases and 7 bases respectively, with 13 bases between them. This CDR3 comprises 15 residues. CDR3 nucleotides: TGTGCCAGCAGCTTTGGTCCAGGGGAGAATTCACCCCTCCACTTT. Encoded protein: CASSFGPGENSPLHF.

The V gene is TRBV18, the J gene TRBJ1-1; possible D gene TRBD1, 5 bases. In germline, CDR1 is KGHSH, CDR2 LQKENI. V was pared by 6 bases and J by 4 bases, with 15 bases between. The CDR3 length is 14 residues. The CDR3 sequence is CASSPPGGGTEAFF. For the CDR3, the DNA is TGTGCCAGCTCCCCCCCGGGGGGAGGCACTGAAGCTTTCTTT.

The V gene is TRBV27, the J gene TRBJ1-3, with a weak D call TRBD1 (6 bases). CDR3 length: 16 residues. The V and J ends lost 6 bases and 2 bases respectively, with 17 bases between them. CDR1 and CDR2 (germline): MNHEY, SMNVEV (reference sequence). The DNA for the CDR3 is TGTGCCAGCAGATCAATGGGGGGGCGCCCTGGAAACACCATATATTTT. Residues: CASRSMGGRPGNTIYF.

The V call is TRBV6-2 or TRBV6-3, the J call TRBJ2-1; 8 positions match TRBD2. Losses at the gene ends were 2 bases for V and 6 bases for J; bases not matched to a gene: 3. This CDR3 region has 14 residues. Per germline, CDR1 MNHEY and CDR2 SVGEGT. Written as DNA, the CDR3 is TGTGCCAGCAGTTACGCGGGAGGCCGCAATGAGCAGTTCTTC. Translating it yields CASSYAGGRNEQFF.

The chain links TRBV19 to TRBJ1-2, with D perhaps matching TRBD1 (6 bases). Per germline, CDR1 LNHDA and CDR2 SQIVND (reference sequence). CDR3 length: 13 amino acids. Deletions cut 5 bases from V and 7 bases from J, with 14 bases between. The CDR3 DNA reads TGTGCCAGTAGTGTCACAGGGATCGGTGGCTACACCTTC. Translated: CASSVTGIGGYTF.

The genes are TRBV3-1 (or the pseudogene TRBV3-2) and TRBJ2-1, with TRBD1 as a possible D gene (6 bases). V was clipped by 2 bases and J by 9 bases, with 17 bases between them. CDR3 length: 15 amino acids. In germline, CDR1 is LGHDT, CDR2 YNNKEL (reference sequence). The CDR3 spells CASSQTGSRGGEQFF. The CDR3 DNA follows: TGTGCCAGCAGCCAAACAGGGTCCAGGGGCGGTGAGCAGTTCTTC.

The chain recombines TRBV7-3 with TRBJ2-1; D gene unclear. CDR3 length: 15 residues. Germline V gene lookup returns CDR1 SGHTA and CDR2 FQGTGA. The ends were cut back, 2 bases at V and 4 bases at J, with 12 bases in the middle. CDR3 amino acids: CASSLALSIYNEQFF. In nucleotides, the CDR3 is TGTGCCAGCAGCTTAGCTCTTAGCATTTACAATGAGCAGTTCTTC.

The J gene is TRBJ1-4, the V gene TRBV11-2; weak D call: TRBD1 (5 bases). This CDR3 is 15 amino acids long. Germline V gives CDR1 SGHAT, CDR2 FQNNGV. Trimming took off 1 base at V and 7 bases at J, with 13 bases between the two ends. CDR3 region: CASSLGGGYGEKLFF. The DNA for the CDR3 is TGTGCCAGCAGCTTAGGGGGGGGATATGGTGAAAAACTGTTTTTT.

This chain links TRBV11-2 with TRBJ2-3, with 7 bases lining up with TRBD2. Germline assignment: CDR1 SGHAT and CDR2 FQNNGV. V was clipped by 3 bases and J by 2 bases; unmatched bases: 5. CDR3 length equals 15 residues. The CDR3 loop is CASSLEGGYTDTQYF. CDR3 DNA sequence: TGTGCCAGCAGCTTGGAGGGAGGGTACACAGATACGCAGTATTTT.

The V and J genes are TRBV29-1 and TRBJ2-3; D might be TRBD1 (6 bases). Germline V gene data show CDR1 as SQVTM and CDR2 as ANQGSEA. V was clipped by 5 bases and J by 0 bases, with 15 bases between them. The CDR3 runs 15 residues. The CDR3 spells CSVLQGRDSTDTQYF. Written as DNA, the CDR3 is TGCAGCGTTCTACAGGGAAGGGATAGCACAGATACGCAGTATTTT.